Shown below are 7 T cell receptor beta chains from a single sample sequenced in a study of T cell responses to AZD1222 COVID-19 vaccine. The repertoire was sequenced with immunoSEQ multiplex PCR; TCRdb's copy has only in-frame clones and lacks some. The sample shows fewer than 150,000 clones, about nine tenths of them seen only once. This material consisted of peripheral blood, taken on day 0 of AZD1222 vaccination. The source is an adult in good health.

The chain combines TRBV2 with TRBJ2-7, with 9 bases aligning to TRBD1. This CDR3 region has 15 residues. CDR1 SNHLY and CDR2 FYNNEI come from the germline V gene. V lost 5 bases to trimming and J lost 2 bases; unmatched junction nucleotides: 7. DNA for the CDR3: TGTGCCAGCAGTCCGACAGGGGGTCTTCCCTACGAGCAGTACTTC. Translated, it gives CASSPTGGLPYEQYF.

This chain connects TRBV7-9 to TRBJ2-1, with a tentative D call TRBD1 (6 bases). The ends were cut back, 1 base at V and 2 bases at J, with 9 bases in the middle. The CDR3 spans 15 residues. CDR1 and CDR2 from the germline V gene are SEHNR and FQNEAQ (reference sequence). CDR3 residues: CASSLGGTPYNEQFF. CDR3 coding DNA: TGTGCCAGCAGCTTAGGGGGGACACCCTACAATGAGCAGTTCTTC. The variable domain in full, completed from reference TRBV7-9 and TRBJ2-1, reads DTGVSQNPRHKITKRGQNVTFRCDPISEHNRLYWYRQTLGQGPEFLTYFQNEAQLEKSRLLSDRFSAERPKGSFSTLEIQRTEQGDSAMYLCASSLGGTPYNEQFFGPGTRLTVL.

V and J are TRBV9 and TRBJ2-2, with D uncertain. Germline CDR1 SGDLS, CDR2 YYNGEE. V gave up 4 bases and J gave up 5 bases, with 9 bases separating them. This CDR3 contains 13 residues. CDR3: CASSLTPTGELFF. In DNA form, the CDR3 reads TGTGCCAGCAGCCTAACACCTACCGGGGAGCTGTTTTTT.

The V gene is TRBV2, the J gene TRBJ1-1; D may be TRBD1 (6 bases). From germline, CDR1 is SNHLY and CDR2 FYNNEI. CDR3 length: 14 residues. Trimming pared 5 bases from V and 2 bases from J, leaving 12 bases between. CDR3 sequence: CASSLTGSNTEAFF. Here the CDR3 DNA reads TGTGCCAGCAGTTTAACAGGGAGTAACACTGAAGCTTTCTTT.

This rearrangement joins TRBV5-1 to TRBJ1-5; tentatively, D is TRBD1 (6 bases). Germline V gives CDR1 SGHRS, CDR2 YFSETQ. The V end was cut by 4 bases, the J end by 3 bases, with 11 bases between. This CDR3 contains 14 residues. The CDR3 loop is CASSPGQDNQPQHF. The DNA of the CDR3 is TGCGCCAGCAGCCCGGGACAAGACAATCAGCCCCAGCATTTT.

The rearrangement uses TRBV5-4 and TRBJ2-7; tentative D call: TRBD2 (5 bases). V lost 4 bases to trimming and J lost 3 bases, with 17 bases between them. The CDR3 covers 15 residues. The germline gives CDR1 SGHNT, CDR2 YYREEE (reference sequence). The CDR3 is CASSPPGREGYEQYF. In nucleotides, the CDR3 is TGTGCCAGCAGCCCCCCGGGCAGAGAGGGCTACGAGCAGTACTTC.

V and J are TRBV7-8 and TRBJ1-2; 7 bases align to TRBD1. Trimming at V came to 4 bases and at J to 2 bases, leaving 1 base not matched to a gene. CDR3 length: 13 amino acids. Per the germline V gene, CDR1 is SGHVS and CDR2 is FQNEAQ. The CDR3: CASSSGQNYGYTF. CDR3 coding DNA: TGTGCCAGCAGCTCGGGACAGAACTATGGCTACACCTTC.